This record looks at one TCR beta chain sequence and its context. Authors' data handling: Amplification from reference gene primers served as the basis for estimated nucleated cell counts. Data came from immunoSEQ multiplex PCR; TCRdb stores just in-frame clones and leaves some out. Clonal size and the V and J genes are those of that table, whereas D and trimming came from the DNA. This sample has some 310,000 clones, with about 90% found just once. The data were obtained in a study of blood T cell repertoires in COVID-19. Study context: COVID-19 samples, acute and convalescent, were from the United States, Italy and Spain. T cells, B-cell-depleted T cells, or PBMCs provided the cDNA or gDNA that served as material.

The CDR3 sequence is 15 residues long. Germline V CDR1 and CDR2: SNHLY, FYNNEI. V gave up 4 bases and J gave up 10 bases, with 17 bases separating them. Residents of about 25 US areas, aged about 18 to 100 years, made up the participants. The rearrangement links TRBV2 to TRBJ1-6; weak D call: TRBD1 (5 bases). Sequencing was carried out using PBMCs or T cells enriched from blood (not recorded which). This TCR was sampled from a woman aged 30 to 39 who had recovered from COVID-19. The CDR3 sequence: CASSGRTGAESPLHF. CDR3 nucleotides: TGTGCCAGCAGTGGGCGAACTGGGGCCGAGTCACCCCTCCACTTT.